The subject of this entry is one T cell receptor beta chain. Its antigen remains unidentified. This specimen belongs to a study of cytomegalovirus exposure and HLA in healthy donors. Overall study findings and caveats: HLA restriction was apparent for most CMV-associated TCR beta chains in a later analysis.

The CDR3 extends over 15 amino acids. J gave up 5 bases and V 3 bases, and 7 bases lay outside the gene matches. Germline-derived CDR1 and CDR2 are LGHNA and YSLEER. PCR was performed using 60 Vbeta and 13 Jbeta primers. Some clones are missing from TCRdb's copy, which holds only in-frame ones; the method was immunoSEQ multiplex PCR. Of under 200,000 clones in the sample, approximately 80% were seen once. The clonotype was recovered from a woman between 45 and 65 years old in good health and CMV-seronegative. Material for sequencing was PBMCs. The chain uses TRBV4-3 and TRBJ2-5; 9 bases agree with TRBD2. The CDR3 DNA follows: TGCGCCAGCAGCCACGGAGCGGGGGGCGGGGAGACCCAGTACTTC. Protein sequence: CASSHGAGGGETQYF.